The clone carrying this T cell receptor beta chain was observed at least ten times. Its specificity is unknown. Germline assignment: CDR1 ENHRY and CDR2 SYGVKD. This CDR3 is built from 15 residues. The V end was cut by 3 bases, the J end by 3 bases, with 13 bases between. Via MiXCR, TCRdb re-called the reads, giving one row per CDR3 protein. This repertoire shows 600,000 to 800,000 distinct CDR3 sequences, approximately 24% found once; its top ten account for roughly 8%. This specimen belongs to a study of T cell repertoires in cytomegalovirus infection. The study's findings and limits: CMV-specific TCR beta clonotypes restricted by HLA-C were the ones dominating the ex vivo response. Pooled public TCR beta family frequency picked out CMV carriers with the relevant HLA.

This sequence joins TRBV10-3 and TRBJ2-3; D is perhaps TRBD1 (5 bases). The specimen sequenced was CD8+ T cells from PBMCs. The sequence derives from a human donor in good health (CMV status not recorded). Some clones in this sample may be carry-over from other donors' samples. CDR3 DNA: TGTGCCATCAGTGACCAGGGATCCTTGACAGATACGCAGTATTTT. The encoded protein is CAISDQGSLTDTQYF.